What follows are 6 T cell receptor beta chains derived from one specimen sequenced in a study of post-analysis software for immune sequencing data. Study-wide findings and caveats: Included in a set of 5 or 6 TRBV segments more frequent in patients than controls were TRBV5-6, TRBV5-1 and TRBV20-1.

The TCR beta cDNA libraries contained unique molecular identifiers. In TCRdb, the PCR reads were re-called with MiXCR into one record per CDR3 protein. The table includes about 820,000 distinct CDR3 sequences, roughly 50% detected once. No antigen is known for these receptors. The specimen sequenced was blood. All receptors derive from a girl aged 5-17 years with multiple sclerosis.

CDR3 coding DNA: TGCGCCAGCAGCTTTTCTCCGGGGGCCCCTAACACCGGGGAGCTGTTTTTT. It translates to CASSFSPGAPNTGELFF. V and J are TRBV5-1 and TRBJ2-2; D possibly uses TRBD1 or TRBD2 (6 bases each). Germline V gives CDR1 SGHRS, CDR2 YFSETQ. The CDR3 sequence is 17 residues long. Trimming shortened V by 2 bases and J by 2 bases, and 16 bases separated the two germline ends.

This clonotype appeared a single time. The chain employs TRBV9 and TRBJ2-7; the match to TRBD2 covers 7 bases. CDR3 length equals 14 residues. The junction had 8 bases not matched to a gene; V was cut back by 1 base and J by 7 bases. Germline-derived CDR1 and CDR2 are SGDLS and YYNGEE. The CDR3 region is CASSVRAGYNEQYF. DNA for the CDR3: TGTGCCAGCAGCGTACGAGCGGGGTACAATGAGCAGTACTTC.

The chain joins TRBV27 to TRBJ2-1; D is perhaps TRBD2 (6 bases). The CDR3 extends over 17 amino acids. Germline CDR1 reads MNHEY; CDR2 reads SMNVEV (reference sequence). V lost 5 bases and J 2 bases, leaving 19 bases between the germline ends. The CDR3 loop reads CASSLSLALQPYNEQFF. CDR3 DNA: TGTGCCAGCAGTCTCTCTCTAGCGCTTCAACCCTACAATGAGCAGTTCTTC.

This rearrangement joins TRBV19 to TRBJ1-1; D uncertain. CDR1 is LNHDA and CDR2 is SQIVND in the germline V gene (reference sequence). The CDR3 sequence is 16 residues long. V was clipped by 9 bases and J by 1 base, with 21 bases between them. The DNA of the CDR3 is TGTGCCAGCACCGATTACTTAAACAGCCGGAACACTGAAGCTTTCTTT. This translates into CASTDYLNSRNTEAFF.

This clonotype was observed a few times. The chain links TRBV7-2 to TRBJ1-2; no clear D. With 0 bases removed from V and 5 bases from J, the gap between germline ends came to 7 bases. Germline CDR1 and CDR2: SGHTA and FQGNSA. This CDR3 is 13 amino acids long. CDR3: CASSLAETYGYTF. For the CDR3, the DNA is TGTGCCAGCAGCTTAGCGGAGACGTATGGCTACACCTTC.

This chain connects TRBV15 to TRBJ2-4; TRBD1 aligns across 9 bases. V lost 4 bases and J lost 8; bases outside the gene matches: 6. Germline V CDR1 and CDR2: LNHNV, YYDKDF (reference sequence). This CDR3 is 14 amino acids long. CDR3 protein: CATSKTGDRDIQYF. The CDR3 nucleotides are TGTGCCACCAGCAAAACAGGGGACAGGGACATTCAGTACTTC. Full variable domain (rest looked up from reference TRBV15 and TRBJ2-4): DAMVIQNPRYQVTQFGKPVTLSCSQTLNHNVMYWYQQKSSQAPKLLFHYYDKDFNNEADTPDNFQSRRPNTSFCFLDIRSPGLGDTAMYLCATSKTGDRDIQYFGAGTRLSVL.